The entry that follows covers one T cell receptor beta chain sequence. Antigen: not known. This specimen belongs to a study of cytomegalovirus exposure and HLA in healthy donors. As for the study in general: In terms of ancestry, the Caucasian-associated cluster contained roughly 80% of the roughly 400 genotyped donors.

V gave up 2 bases and J gave up 1 base; unmatched junction bases: 15. This CDR3 has 20 amino acids. The V gene's germline CDR1 is SGHNT and CDR2 YENEEA. PCR was performed using 60 Vbeta and 13 Jbeta primers. Study processing details: In a later analysis, of around 85 million unique beta chains, roughly 9.9 million appeared in at least two donors. Only in-frame clones appear in the TCRdb table, and some are missing; sequencing was by immunoSEQ multiplex PCR. V and J calls and clone size are given by that table; D and trimming were obtained from the DNA. The repertoire holds 95,000 to 100,000 clones, with 75% to 80% as singletons. The study, taken as a whole, reports: The listing of 150 to 200 TCR beta chains classed them as cytomegalovirus-associated. According to reports, the classifier identified cytomegalovirus status with high specificity and sensitivity.

The chain links TRBV11-3 to TRBJ2-2; 8 nucleotides agree with TRBD2. Sequencing was carried out using PBMCs. The origin of this receptor is a female donor in good health and CMV-seronegative. CDR3 protein: CASSLNGYFVSGENTGELFF. The CDR3 nucleotides read TGTGCCAGCAGCTTAAACGGCTATTTTGTTAGCGGGGAGAACACCGGGGAGCTGTTTTTT.